This TCR beta chain is drawn from a study of cytomegalovirus exposure and HLA in healthy donors. Across the study: As an earlier analysis found, roughly 170 million T cells yielded fewer than 130 million unique TCR beta sequences.

This CDR3 has 16 amino acids. The V gene lost 4 bases and the J gene lost 0 bases, with 11 bases spanning the gap. CDR1 SGHDT and CDR2 YYEEEE come from the germline V gene. Findings and limits, study-wide: CMV serostatus was the only recorded immune exposure for donors. Analysis was carried out at a later point, and it linked a missense DCLRE1C variant to TCR beta V- and J-gene trimming. According to the study, roughly 160 TCR beta chains were cytomegalovirus-associated.

With 60 Vbeta and 13 Jbeta primers, the PCR was carried out. Sequencing was performed with immunoSEQ multiplex PCR; in TCRdb, only in-frame clones are kept and a portion is missing. This table has some 120,000 clones, roughly 78% appearing once. For this clone: Its antigen is currently unknown.

This clonotype was obtained from a male donor in good health and CMV-seronegative. The sample taken for sequencing was PBMCs. The chain carries TRBV5-6 and TRBJ1-6; D not resolved. The CDR3 here is CASSPGGSSYNSPLHF. In nucleotides, the CDR3 is TGTGCCAGCAGCCCCGGAGGGAGCTCCTATAATTCACCCCTCCACTTT.